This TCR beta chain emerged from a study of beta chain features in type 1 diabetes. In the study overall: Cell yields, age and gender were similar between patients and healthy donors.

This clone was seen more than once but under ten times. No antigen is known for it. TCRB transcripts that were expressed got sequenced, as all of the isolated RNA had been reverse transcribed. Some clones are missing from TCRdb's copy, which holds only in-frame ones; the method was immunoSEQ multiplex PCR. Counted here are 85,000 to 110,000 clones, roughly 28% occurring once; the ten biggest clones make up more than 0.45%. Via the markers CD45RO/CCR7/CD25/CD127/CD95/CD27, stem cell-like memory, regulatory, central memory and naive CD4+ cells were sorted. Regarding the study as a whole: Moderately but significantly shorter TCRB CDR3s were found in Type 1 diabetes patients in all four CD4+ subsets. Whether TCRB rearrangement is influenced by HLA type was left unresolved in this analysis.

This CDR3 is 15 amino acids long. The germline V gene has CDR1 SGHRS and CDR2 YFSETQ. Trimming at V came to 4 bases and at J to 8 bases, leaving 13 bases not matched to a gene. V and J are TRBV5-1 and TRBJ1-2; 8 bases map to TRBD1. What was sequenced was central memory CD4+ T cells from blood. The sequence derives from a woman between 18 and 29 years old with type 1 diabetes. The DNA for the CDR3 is TGCGCCAGCAGCATAGGGCAGGGGGCATTCCAAGGCTACACCTTC. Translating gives CASSIGQGAFQGYTF.